At least ten counts were recorded for the clone carrying this T cell receptor (beta chain). Its antigen is as yet unknown. This sample was taken from a study of CD8+CD57+ T cells in acquired aplastic anemia. Background on the study: Yields of DNA that came from sorted CD4+ and CD8+ cells averaged approximately 3.5 ug. An average of approximately 11 million reads for CD4+ cells was obtained from healthy donors. Findings of the study overall: Overlap between patients and controls comprised 25 to 30 CD8+ CDR3 sequences. Patients showed no significant difference from controls in CD8+ Simpson's diversity.

CDR3 and TCR beta VDJ profiling relied on a genomic DNA template. Via MiXCR, TCRdb re-called the reads, giving one row per CDR3 protein. The table records under 150,000 distinct CDR3 sequences, 41% of them present only once. This TCR was sampled from a human donor in good health, serving as a control. The sample consisted of sorted CD4+, CD8+, or CD8+CD57+ T cells (not recorded which) from PBMCs.

The CDR3 spells CSARDGQGNNEQFF. In nucleotides, the CDR3 is TGCAGTGCTAGAGACGGACAGGGGAACAATGAGCAGTTCTTC. The chain couples TRBV20-1 to TRBJ2-1; 9 bases match TRBD1. The length of the CDR3 is 14 residues. The trim removed 0 bases at V and 5 bases at J, leaving 2 bases unmatched. CDR1 DFQATT and CDR2 SNEGSKA come from the germline V gene (reference sequence).